This T cell receptor (beta chain) comes out of a study of technical replicates of blood from a handful of donors (dated by TCRdb to 2017 to 2019). Libraries came from the immunoSEQ multiplex PCR assay. Sourced from immuneACCESS, this table was stored by TCRdb with only in-frame sequences that have V and J called. A share of the clones is absent; for the studies checked, an unresolved V gene accounts for under half, and the remainder has no known explanation. The sample table lists around 80,000 clones, about 89% of them with a count of one. Of the sample, less than 0.5% is held by the ten largest clones. Worth noting for this clone: This clone's antigen is unknown. Per-nucleotide qualities are absent, and no much larger clonotype sits a single base away.

The CDR3 sequence holds 17 residues, the cysteine and phenylalanine included. Only the CDR3 portion is preserved as DNA: 51 bases, with reading frame beginning at the first base. Per the germline V gene, MGHRA is the CDR1 and YSYEKL is the CDR2. The germline V and J ends show losses of 0 bases and 3 bases respectively, and no gene match explains 10 bases of the junction. The sequencing input was T cells isolated from PBMCs. The clonotype was recovered from a human donor in good health. This receptor chain uses TRBV4-1 and TRBJ2-5, with 7 central nucleotides matching TRBD1. The DNA is as follows: TGCGCCAGCAGCCAAGAGCTTCCTGGGACAGAAGAAGAGACCCAGTACTTC. This gives the protein CASSQELPGTEEETQYF.